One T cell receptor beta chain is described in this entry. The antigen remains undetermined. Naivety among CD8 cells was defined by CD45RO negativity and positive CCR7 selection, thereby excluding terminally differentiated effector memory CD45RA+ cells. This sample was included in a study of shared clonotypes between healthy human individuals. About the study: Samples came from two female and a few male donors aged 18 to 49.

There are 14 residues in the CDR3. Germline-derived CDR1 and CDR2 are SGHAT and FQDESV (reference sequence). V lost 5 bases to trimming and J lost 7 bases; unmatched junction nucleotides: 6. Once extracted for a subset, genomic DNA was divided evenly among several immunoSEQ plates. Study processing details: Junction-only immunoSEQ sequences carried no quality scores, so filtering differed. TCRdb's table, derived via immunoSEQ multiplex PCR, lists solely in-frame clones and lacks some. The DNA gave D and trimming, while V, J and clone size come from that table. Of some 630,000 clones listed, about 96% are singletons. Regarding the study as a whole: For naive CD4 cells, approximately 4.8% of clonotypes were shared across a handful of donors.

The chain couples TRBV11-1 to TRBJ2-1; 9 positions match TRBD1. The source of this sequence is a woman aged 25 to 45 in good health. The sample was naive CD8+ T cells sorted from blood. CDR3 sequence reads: CASSPRDRVNEQFF. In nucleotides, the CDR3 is TGTGCCAGCAGCCCCCGGGACAGGGTTAATGAGCAGTTCTTC.